This TCR beta chain derives from a study of cytomegalovirus exposure and HLA in healthy donors. Germline V gene sequence: CDR1 LGHNT, CDR2 FRNRAP. V shed 6 bases and J 14 bases; nucleotides not matched to a gene: 4. The CDR3 extends over 11 amino acids. The study's findings and limits: Despite most TCR sequences being rare, some public TCRs occurred in many donors.

Points on this clone: The antigen remains undetermined.

A 120-subject validation cohort, separate from the 666-subject first cohort, supplied the donors. The method was immunoSEQ multiplex PCR; TCRdb's version includes in-frame clones alone and lacks a portion of them. Here the sample spans 120,000 or so clones, approximately 91% being singletons. This receptor was taken from a man aged 25 to 40 in good health and CMV-seronegative. The chain links TRBV12-5 to TRBJ1-6; 7 nucleotides line up with TRBD1. The sequenced material came from PBMCs. CDR3 sequence reads: CASGTGLSLHF. CDR3 nucleotides: TGTGCTAGTGGGACAGGGCTATCCCTCCACTTT.